Listed below are T cell receptor beta chains from one sample, sequenced in a study of response to subunit inactivated influenza vaccine. TCRdb itself ran the RT-PCR reads through MiXCR, one entry per CDR3 protein. The table lists 600,000 to 850,000 distinct CDR3 sequences, 11% to 15% of them singletons. The sequencing used PBMCs from blood, collected roughly 2 weeks before vaccination. The receptors come from a man aged 45-65 years who received an inactivated influenza vaccine. Both conserved end residues are part of each CDR3. Fields, in order: J gene, V gene, CDR3 protein.

j_call: TRBJ2-7
v_call: TRBV28
cdr3_aa: CASSFRGWGLAMYEQYF

j_call: TRBJ2-2
v_call: TRBV5-1
cdr3_aa: CASSLGLFERIGELFF

j_call: TRBJ2-5
v_call: TRBV20-1
cdr3_aa: CSARSSFGTGGPETQYF

j_call: TRBJ2-7
v_call: TRBV12-3/TRBV12-4
cdr3_aa: CASSSDSTYEQYF

j_call: TRBJ2-7
v_call: TRBV10-3
cdr3_aa: CAISEGTGRTYEQYF

j_call: TRBJ2-1
v_call: TRBV19
cdr3_aa: CASRGQGARNEQFF

j_call: TRBJ1-5
v_call: TRBV20-1
cdr3_aa: CSASRAGRGNQPQHF

j_call: TRBJ2-2
v_call: TRBV6-5
cdr3_aa: CASSYFRATNTGELFF

j_call: TRBJ2-7
v_call: TRBV6-4
cdr3_aa: CASSGLDVVAEQYF

j_call: TRBJ2-5
v_call: TRBV7-2
cdr3_aa: CASSSGPGGRETQYF

j_call: TRBJ1-5
v_call: TRBV10-3
cdr3_aa: CAISEGQNSNQPQHF

j_call: TRBJ1-2
v_call: TRBV12-5
cdr3_aa: CASGYSGRGYTF

j_call: TRBJ2-7
v_call: TRBV13
cdr3_aa: CASSLGAGGGYEQYF

j_call: TRBJ2-3
v_call: TRBV12-3/TRBV12-4
cdr3_aa: CASNNRGADTQYF

j_call: TRBJ2-7
v_call: TRBV12-3/TRBV12-4
cdr3_aa: CASREAGFLYEQYF

j_call: TRBJ1-5
v_call: TRBV12-3/TRBV12-4
cdr3_aa: CASSYTGNQPQHF

j_call: TRBJ2-3
v_call: TRBV7-2
cdr3_aa: CASSKLGFTDTQYF

j_call: TRBJ2-1
v_call: TRBV5-1
cdr3_aa: CASSRTSPYNEQFF

j_call: TRBJ2-3
v_call: TRBV20-1
cdr3_aa: CSAPLLWPASTDTQYF

j_call: TRBJ2-7
v_call: TRBV28
cdr3_aa: CASSLTSGTYSYEQYF

j_call: TRBJ2-1
v_call: TRBV6-6
cdr3_aa: CASTYGTRSFF

j_call: TRBJ2-5
v_call: TRBV19
cdr3_aa: CASSRLAKTETQYF

j_call: TRBJ2-7
v_call: TRBV20-1
cdr3_aa: CSAPDRASGREQYF

j_call: TRBJ2-1
v_call: TRBV4-2
cdr3_aa: CASSQETSGQYNEQFF

j_call: TRBJ1-6
v_call: TRBV5-1
cdr3_aa: CASSPQGRGNSPLHF

j_call: TRBJ1-2
v_call: TRBV3-1
cdr3_aa: CASSQDRGLSGYTF

j_call: TRBJ1-6
v_call: TRBV20-1
cdr3_aa: CSARGPGGNSHSPLHF

j_call: TRBJ2-7
v_call: TRBV13
cdr3_aa: CASSNERVDQYF

j_call: TRBJ2-4
v_call: TRBV29-1
cdr3_aa: CSVVHARPHGSKNIQYF

j_call: TRBJ2-6
v_call: TRBV25-1
cdr3_aa: CASSDHSGANVLTF

j_call: TRBJ2-7
v_call: TRBV25-1
cdr3_aa: CASRKTGEGYEQYF

j_call: TRBJ2-3
v_call: TRBV5-1
cdr3_aa: CASSLGRHPDTQYF

j_call: TRBJ2-1
v_call: TRBV7-9
cdr3_aa: CASSFSGRNNEQFF

j_call: TRBJ2-1
v_call: TRBV5-5
cdr3_aa: CASSLENSGYNEQFF

j_call: TRBJ2-7
v_call: TRBV19
cdr3_aa: CASSTALGVGSYEQYF

j_call: TRBJ2-7
v_call: TRBV21-1
cdr3_aa: CASSKDRRQGIYEQYF

j_call: TRBJ2-2
v_call: TRBV5-8
cdr3_aa: CASSSTGTSGGTNTGELFF

j_call: TRBJ2-4
v_call: TRBV7-2
cdr3_aa: CASSRRRDTKNIQYF

j_call: TRBJ2-7
v_call: TRBV7-9
cdr3_aa: CASSRRQGPTHEQYF

j_call: TRBJ2-3
v_call: TRBV5-5
cdr3_aa: CASSFYEQRYTDTQYF

j_call: TRBJ1-1
v_call: TRBV12-3/TRBV12-4
cdr3_aa: CASSLETGLMNTEAFF

j_call: TRBJ1-5
v_call: TRBV12-3/TRBV12-4
cdr3_aa: CASSLGRASAGPQHF

j_call: TRBJ2-3
v_call: TRBV12-3/TRBV12-4
cdr3_aa: CASSESQGSGDTQYF

j_call: TRBJ1-2
v_call: TRBV4-3
cdr3_aa: CASSQVWEPTGQGDGYTF

j_call: TRBJ1-4
v_call: TRBV7-2
cdr3_aa: CASTLSGTGGEKLFF

j_call: TRBJ2-2
v_call: TRBV7-8
cdr3_aa: CASSHRTGRNTGELFF

j_call: TRBJ1-2
v_call: TRBV12-3/TRBV12-4
cdr3_aa: CASSGQGNGYTF

j_call: TRBJ2-6
v_call: TRBV25-1
cdr3_aa: CASTDLGVVSGANVLTF

j_call: TRBJ2-5
v_call: TRBV12-3/TRBV12-4
cdr3_aa: CASSRQGRGETQYF

j_call: TRBJ1-1
v_call: TRBV6-1
cdr3_aa: CASSNTGTSTEAFF

j_call: TRBJ1-1
v_call: TRBV6-5
cdr3_aa: CASSYSIVGPEAFF

j_call: TRBJ2-5
v_call: TRBV20-1
cdr3_aa: CSARDVVGGWETQYF

j_call: TRBJ1-1
v_call: TRBV5-5
cdr3_aa: CASSYGTGLTEAFF

j_call: TRBJ1-4
v_call: TRBV12-3/TRBV12-4
cdr3_aa: CASSLALSRGTNEKLFF